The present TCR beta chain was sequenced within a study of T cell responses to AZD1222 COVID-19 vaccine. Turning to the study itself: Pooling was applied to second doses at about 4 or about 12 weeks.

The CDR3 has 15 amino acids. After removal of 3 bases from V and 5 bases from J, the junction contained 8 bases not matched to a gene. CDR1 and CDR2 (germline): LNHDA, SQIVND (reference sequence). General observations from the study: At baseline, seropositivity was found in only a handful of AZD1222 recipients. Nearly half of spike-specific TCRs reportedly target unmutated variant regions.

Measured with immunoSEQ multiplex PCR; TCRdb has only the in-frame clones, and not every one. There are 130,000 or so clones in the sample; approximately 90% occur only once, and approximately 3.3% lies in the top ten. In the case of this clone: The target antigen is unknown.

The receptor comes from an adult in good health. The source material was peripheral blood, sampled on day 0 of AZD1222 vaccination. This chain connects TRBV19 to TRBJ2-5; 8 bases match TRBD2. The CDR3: CASSMRRGGVETQYF. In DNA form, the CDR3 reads TGTGCCAGTAGTATGAGACGGGGGGGAGTCGAGACCCAGTACTTC. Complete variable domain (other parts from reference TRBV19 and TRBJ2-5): DGGITQSPKYLFRKEGQNVTLSCEQNLNHDAMYWYRQDPGQGLRLIYYSQIVNDFQKGDIAEGYSVSREKKESFPLTVTSAQKNPTAFYLCASSMRRGGVETQYFGPGTRLLVL.